This TCR beta chain was recovered during a study of molecular identifiers for immune sequencing clone quantification. Study-wide points: Detecting spiked Jurkat TCR RNA from one cell among about a million naive cells was reportedly possible.

The germline CDR1 and CDR2 sequences are SNHLY and FYNNEI. The V end lost 3 bases, the J end lost 8 bases, and 5 bases lay between the germline ends. The CDR3 consists of 11 residues. It was from around 20,000 to 990,000 sorted cells, with 10%, 30% or 50% RNA, that naive CD8 libraries came. The CD8+CD4-CCR7+CD45RA+ phenotype defined the sorted naive CD8 T cells. Methods described previously were used for bulk TCR libraries, and listed TCR primers were applied. From the PCR reads, TCRdb called clonotypes with MiXCR, one entry per CDR3 protein. The table includes approximately 500,000 distinct CDR3 sequences, 20% to 25% detected once. A remark on this clonotype: Its target is not known.

V and J are TRBV2 and TRBJ2-1; no firm D call. The origin of this receptor is a human donor in good health. Some libraries in this study had Jurkat cell RNA spiked in. The source material was naive CD8+ T cells from blood, with Jurkat cell RNA spiked in. The subset here: FACS-sorted CD8+CD4-CCR7+CD45RA+ naive T cells. CDR3 coding DNA: TGTGCCAGCAGTGAGTCTTATGAGCAGTTCTTC. Translation: CASSESYEQFF.